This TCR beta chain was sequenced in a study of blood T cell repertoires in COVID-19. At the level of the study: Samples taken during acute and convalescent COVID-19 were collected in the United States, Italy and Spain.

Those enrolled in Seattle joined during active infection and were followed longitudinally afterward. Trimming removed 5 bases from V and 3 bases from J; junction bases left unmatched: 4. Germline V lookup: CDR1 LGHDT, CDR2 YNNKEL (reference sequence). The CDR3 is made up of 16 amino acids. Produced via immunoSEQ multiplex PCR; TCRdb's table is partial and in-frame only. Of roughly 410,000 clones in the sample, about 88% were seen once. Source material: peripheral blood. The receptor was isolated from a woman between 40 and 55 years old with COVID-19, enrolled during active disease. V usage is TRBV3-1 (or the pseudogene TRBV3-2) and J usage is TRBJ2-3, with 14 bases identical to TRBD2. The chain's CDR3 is CASSDRLAGGTDTQYF. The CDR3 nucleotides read TGTGCCAGCAGCGACAGACTAGCGGGGGGGACAGATACGCAGTATTTT.